What follows are 12 T cell receptor beta chains derived from one specimen sequenced in a study of molecular identifiers for immune sequencing clone quantification. TCRdb passed the PCR reads through MiXCR, listing each CDR3 protein once. The top ten hold approximately 1.5% of the sample, which has 63,000 or so distinct CDR3 sequences, less than 20% seen once. Sequencing was carried out using naive CD8+ T cells from blood, with Jurkat cell RNA spiked in. The subset was: FACS-sorted CD8+CD4-CCR7+CD45RA+ naive T cells. The receptor set was obtained from a human donor in good health. Some libraries in this study had Jurkat cell RNA spiked in.

The count of this clonotype is one. A read error may account for a junction end that differs from germline. The J gene is TRBJ1-5, the V gene TRBV6-6, with D hard to call. The CDR3 has 17 amino acids. The germline CDR1 and CDR2 sequences are MNHNY and SVGAGI (reference sequence). In nucleotides, the CDR3 is TGCGCCAGCAGTTACCTTGGGAGGGCCGGCAGCAATCAGCCCCGGCATTTT. It translates to CASSYLGRAGSNQPRHF.

The V gene is TRBV5-4, the J gene TRBJ2-1; no definite D call. Germline CDR1 SGHNT, CDR2 YYREEE (reference sequence). Trimming stripped 6 bases from V and 8 bases from J, with 12 bases between. The CDR3 has 12 residues. This CDR3 reads CASNLFGDEQFF. The CDR3 region has the DNA TGTGCCAGCAACCTTTTTGGCGATGAGCAGTTCTTC.

This clonotype came up a few times. The chain is built from TRBV7-6 and TRBJ2-7; D remains unclear. Per germline, CDR1 SGHVS and CDR2 FNYEAQ. The CDR3 has 13 amino acids. The V end lost 1 base, the J end lost 2 bases, and 6 bases lay between the germline ends. CDR3 DNA: TGTGCCAGCAGCTTAGACACAACCTACGAGCAGTACTTC. Residues: CASSLDTTYEQYF.

The chain recombines TRBV11-3 with TRBJ2-7; no reliable D call. Per germline, CDR1 SGHNT and CDR2 YENEEA. Trimming removed 4 bases at V and 2 bases at J, with 9 bases between. The CDR3 is 13 amino acids. The CDR3 DNA follows: TGTGCCAGCAGCTCCTGGACCGCCTACGAGCAGTACTTC. This encodes CASSSWTAYEQYF.

A note on this clonotype: A much larger clone lies one base from this, so it may be a read error. The V call is TRBV6-1, the J call TRBJ2-7; D unresolved. This CDR3 is 11 amino acids long. Germline V gene sequence: CDR1 MNHNS, CDR2 SASEGT. V lost 6 bases to trimming and J lost 7 bases, with 10 bases between them. CDR3 nucleotide sequence: TGTGCCAGCAGGACTGCGAGAGAGCAGTACTTC. Translated: CASRTAREQYF.

This clonotype was seen ten or more times. This chain connects TRBV7-8 to TRBJ1-1; D possibly corresponds to TRBD1 (6 bases). This CDR3 is built from 13 residues. Trimming shortened V by 3 bases and J by 7 bases, and 12 bases separated the two germline ends. Looked up from germline, CDR1 is SGHVS and CDR2 is FQNEAQ. Here the CDR3 reads CASSFGGRGEAFF. The CDR3 DNA is TGTGCCAGCAGCTTTGGGGGGCGAGGTGAAGCTTTCTTT.

The V call is TRBV7-2, the J call TRBJ2-1, with 11 nucleotides matching TRBD2. The CDR3 loop spans 19 amino acids. The junction had 12 bases not matched to a gene; V was cut back by 5 bases and J by 0 bases. In germline, CDR1 is SGHTA, CDR2 FQGNSA. CDR3 in DNA: TGTGCCAGCAGCCCACTAGCGGGAGATCCCTCGAGCTCCTACAATGAGCAGTTCTTC. Protein sequence: CASSPLAGDPSSSYNEQFF.

This clonotype occurred many times. V gene TRBV6-5 combines with J gene TRBJ2-7; 9 nucleotides line up with TRBD2. CDR1 and CDR2 (germline): MNHEY, SVGAGI. V was pared by 5 bases and J by 6 bases, with 14 bases of the junction left unmatched. There are 16 residues in the CDR3. This CDR3 reads CASSDHFGGRAAEQYF. CDR3 nucleotides: TGTGCCAGCAGTGACCACTTTGGCGGGAGGGCCGCCGAGCAGTACTTC.

As concerns this clonotype: This clone may be a read error of a much larger clone one base away. The chain links TRBV27 to TRBJ1-1; the D is unclear. The CDR3 has 13 amino acids. Per the germline V gene, CDR1 is MNHEY and CDR2 is SMNVEV (reference sequence). CDR3 nucleotides: TGTGCCAGCGGAGCAGTGATAGGAGTTGAAGTTTTCTTT. Protein product: CASGAVIGVEVFF.

This clonotype was seen at least ten times. The V gene is TRBV4-1, the J gene TRBJ2-1; 7 bases are shared with TRBD2. V was pared by 4 bases and J by 3 bases, with 12 bases of the junction left unmatched. Germline CDR1 reads MGHRA; CDR2 reads YSYEKL. The CDR3 length is 17 residues. The CDR3 sequence: CASSRMETGTIYNEQFF. The CDR3 nucleotides read TGCGCCAGCAGCCGGATGGAAACCGGGACTATCTACAATGAGCAGTTCTTC.

This clonotype was counted a few times. The chain has TRBV7-2 and TRBJ2-7, with unresolved D. The CDR3 totals 14 residues. Trimming stripped 4 bases from V and 0 bases from J, with 10 bases between. Germline CDR1 is SGHTA and CDR2 is FQGNSA. CDR3 region: CASSSTPSSYEQYF. CDR3 nucleotide sequence: TGTGCCAGCAGCTCTACACCTAGCTCCTACGAGCAGTACTTC. Complete variable domain (other parts from reference TRBV7-2 and TRBJ2-7): GAGVSQSPSNKVTEKGKDVELRCDPISGHTALYWYRQSLGQGLEFLIYFQGNSAPDKSGLPSDRFSAERTGGSVSTLTIQRTQQEDSAVYLCASSSTPSSYEQYFGPGTRLTVT.

This clonotype was counted ten times or more. The chain combines TRBV15 with TRBJ2-3; the D gene is possibly TRBD2 (5 bases). CDR1 and CDR2 from the germline V gene are LNHNV and YYDKDF (reference sequence). The CDR3 is 14 residues long. V lost 2 bases to trimming and J lost 3 bases, with 9 bases between them. The CDR3 sequence is CATSRRRGTDTQYF. The CDR3 DNA is TGTGCCACCAGCAGAAGACGGGGAACAGATACGCAGTATTTT.